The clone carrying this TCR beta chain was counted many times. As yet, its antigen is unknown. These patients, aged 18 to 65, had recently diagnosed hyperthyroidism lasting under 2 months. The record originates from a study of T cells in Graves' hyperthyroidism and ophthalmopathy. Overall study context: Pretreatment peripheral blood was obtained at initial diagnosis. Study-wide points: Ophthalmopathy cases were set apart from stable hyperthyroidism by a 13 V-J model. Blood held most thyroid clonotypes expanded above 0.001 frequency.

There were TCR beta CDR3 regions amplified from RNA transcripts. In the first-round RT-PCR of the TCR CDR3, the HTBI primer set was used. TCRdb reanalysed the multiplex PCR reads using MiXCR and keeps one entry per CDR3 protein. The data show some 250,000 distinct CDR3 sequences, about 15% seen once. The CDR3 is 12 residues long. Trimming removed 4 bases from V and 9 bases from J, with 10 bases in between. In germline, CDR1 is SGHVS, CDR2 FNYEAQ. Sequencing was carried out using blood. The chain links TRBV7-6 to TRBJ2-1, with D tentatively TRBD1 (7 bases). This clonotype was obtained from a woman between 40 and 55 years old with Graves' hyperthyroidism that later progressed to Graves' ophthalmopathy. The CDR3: CASSSGDSEQFF. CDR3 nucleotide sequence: TGTGCCAGCAGCTCGGGGGACAGTGAGCAGTTCTTC. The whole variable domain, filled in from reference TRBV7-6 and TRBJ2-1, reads GAGVSQSPRYKVTKRGQDVALRCDPISGHVSLYWYRQALGQGPEFLTYFNYEAQQDKSGLPNDRFSAERPEGSISTLTIQRTEQRDSAMYRCASSSGDSEQFFGPGTRLTVL.